This T cell receptor beta chain comes out of a study of blood T cell repertoires in COVID-19 (TCRdb year 2020). Turning to the overall study: Samples covering the acute and convalescent phases of COVID-19 were provided by collaborators in the United States, Italy and Spain. The material from the prospective study consisted of cDNA or gDNA derived from T cells, B-cell-depleted T cells, or PBMCs. Subjects who had been exposed to COVID-19, were actively infected with it, or had recovered from it provided the deeply sampled blood TCRbeta repertoires that made up the dataset. A freely available public database, intended as a resource for researchers studying the immune response to SARS-CoV-2, is where the repertoires were released. Samples came from the ongoing ImmuneRACE study (first 160 participants) plus 1,254 subjects from 6 global collaborators. Sample metadata almost always included a de-identified subject ID, COVID-19 status, age in years and sex. Where HLA class I and class II types were available, the types were taken from metadata supplied by the sample provider, not from assay-based typing. General conclusions and limits of the study: How much clinical and demographic metadata was included differed by source and by participant, and the metadata was provided uncurated.

TCRbeta CDR3 regions were amplified from genomic DNA by means of the immunoSEQ Assay, a bias-controlled multiplex PCR. The paper's processing steps were these. The number of nucleated cells in each sample was estimated by amplification of reference gene primers within the assay. To quantify the absolute abundance of each unique TCRbeta CDR3 rearrangement, sequence reads were collapsed and filtered. Productive Simpson clonality was computed per sample as the square root of Simpson's diversity index over productive rearrangements. TCRdb's version of the immuneACCESS table is confined to in-frame rearrangements and falls short of the full clone set. An unresolved V gene accounts for under half of the shortfall where checked; the remainder is of unknown origin. V, J and clone size are taken as reported in that table, and D and trimming were inferred from the DNA itself. Recorded for this sample are approximately 200,000 clones; around 75% of them occurred a single time. Roughly 5.6% of the sample is in the top ten clones.

V sheds 7 bases and J sheds 4 bases, leaving 20 bases between their ends. Taken from the germline V gene, the CDR1 and CDR2 loops are SGHRS and YFSETQ. The CDR3 has 16 amino acids, counting the end cysteine and phenylalanine. Only CDR3 DNA remains: 48 bases, in frame from the first base. In regard to this clone: It has no known antigen specificity. It has no much larger one-base neighbor in the sample; base qualities were not kept.

One collaborating source in Seattle enrolled patients during active infection and followed them longitudinally through the course of disease. Whole blood was collected in K2EDTA tubes by collaborating institutions according to the institutions' own protocols. For TCRbeta analysis, collaborators shipped samples in one of three forms: frozen whole blood, isolated PBMCs, or DNA extracted from either of those sample types. This receptor was taken from a woman aged 40 to 50 with COVID-19, enrolled during active disease. The rearrangement joined TRBV5-1 to TRBJ2-2; matching of 6 bases hints at TRBD1 as the D gene. The sequenced sample was peripheral blood. For the CDR3, the sequence is CASRLSQGLGTGELFF. The bases are TGCGCCAGCCGCCTCAGTCAGGGGCTAGGCACCGGGGAGCTGTTTTTT.